The 18 T cell receptor beta chains in this list originate from one sample, sequenced in a study of blood T cell repertoires in COVID-19. Profiled with immunoSEQ multiplex PCR; TCRdb holds only in-frame clones, not every one. The sample has tens of thousands of clones, about 87% seen once; the top ten hold nearly 25%. Input material: peripheral blood. The receptors derive from a man aged 45 to 65 with active or convalescent COVID-19.

V usage is TRBV18 and J usage is TRBJ1-1; no clear D. V was shortened by 2 bases and J by 4 bases, with 14 bases between the two germline ends. CDR1 and CDR2 (germline): KGHSH, LQKENI. The length of the CDR3 is 15 residues. CDR3 nucleotide sequence: TGTGCCAGCTCACCAGCGGCCCAATGGGTCACTGAAGCTTTCTTT. It encodes CASSPAAQWVTEAFF. Looking up the rest from reference TRBV18 and TRBJ1-1 gives the full variable domain: NAGVMQNPRHLVRRRGQEARLRCSPMKGHSHVYWYRQLPEEGLKFMVYLQKENIIDESGMPKERFSAEFPKEGPSILRIQQVVRGDSAAYFCASSPAAQWVTEAFFGQGTRLTVV.

The J gene is TRBJ2-7, the V gene TRBV6-1, with 7 bases identical to TRBD1. Germline V gene sequence: CDR1 MNHNS, CDR2 SASEGT. This CDR3 comprises 15 residues. The V and J ends lost 7 bases and 2 bases, in that order; junction bases with no gene match: 11. CDR3 nucleotide sequence: TGTGCCAGCATGCTGGGACGTAGGGGGCCCTACGAGCAGTACTTC. This sequence encodes CASMLGRRGPYEQYF.

The chain recombines TRBV27 with TRBJ2-2, with D possibly matching TRBD2 (5 bases). Looked up from germline, CDR1 is MNHEY and CDR2 is SMNVEV (reference sequence). The CDR3 contains 15 residues. V was shortened by 2 bases and J by 4 bases, with 11 bases between the two germline ends. CDR3 nucleotides: TGTGCCAGCAGTTTAGGACTCCCCCGCACCGGGGAGCTGTTTTTT. It specifies CASSLGLPRTGELFF.

This clone occurred a few times. J is TRBJ1-2 and V is TRBV24-1, with 9 bases matching TRBD1. Trimming cost V 2 bases and J 5 bases; bases outside gene matches: 5. CDR3 length: 15 amino acids. From germline, CDR1 is KGHDR and CDR2 SFDVKD. The CDR3 protein is CATSDWTGVEYGYTF. CDR3 sequence (DNA): TGTGCCACCAGTGATTGGACAGGGGTCGAGTATGGCTACACCTTC.

V usage is TRBV7-9 and J usage is TRBJ2-5, with 7 bases identical to TRBD1. The CDR3 contains 17 residues. V was pared by 5 bases and J by 5 bases, with 17 bases of the junction left unmatched. Germline CDR1 is SEHNR and CDR2 is FQNEAQ (reference sequence). For the CDR3, the DNA is TGTGCCAGCAGCCCAGGCCGGGACAGTGGGCCCGGGGAGACCCAGTACTTC. The encoded protein is CASSPGRDSGPGETQYF.

The V gene is TRBV5-1, the J gene TRBJ1-2, with D possibly matching TRBD1 (5 bases). Germline V gene lookup returns CDR1 SGHRS and CDR2 YFSETQ. The CDR3 loop spans 13 amino acids. V lost 3 bases to trimming and J lost 7 bases, with 13 bases between them. CDR3 DNA: TGCGCCAGCAGCTCATCCGACAGATCTGGCTACACCTTC. Translating gives CASSSSDRSGYTF.

The sample holds one count of this clone. This chain uses TRBV28 with TRBJ2-2; D uncertain. V shed 6 bases and J shed 8 bases, with 16 bases lying between them. Per germline, CDR1 MDHEN and CDR2 SYDVKM. CDR3 length: 14 amino acids. For the CDR3, the DNA is TGTGCCAGCAGGACCCTAGAGGTGTCTGGGGAGCTGTTTTTT. This codes for CASRTLEVSGELFF.

The chain recombines TRBV5-6 with TRBJ2-5; 12 positions agree with TRBD2. Germline V gene lookup returns CDR1 SGHDT and CDR2 YYEEEE. The CDR3 loop spans 17 amino acids. The junction had 9 bases not matched to a gene; V was cut back by 1 base and J by 5 bases. The DNA of the CDR3 is TGTGCCAGCAGCTTGTCTCTAGCGGGGGGGCTTAGCGAGACCCAGTACTTC. Its translation is CASSLSLAGGLSETQYF.

This clone showed up just once. This chain links TRBV28 with TRBJ1-2; 8 nucleotides match TRBD1. Trimming took 8 bases from V and 4 from J; bases not matched to a gene: 12. The CDR3 length is 15 residues. Germline V CDR1 and CDR2: MDHEN, SYDVKM. CDR3 in DNA: TGTGCCAGCTCCTCAGGGGGCGTGTCCTCCTATGGCTACACCTTC. This codes for CASSSGGVSSYGYTF.

This sequence joins TRBV15 and TRBJ2-1; 10 nucleotides line up with TRBD2. With 0 bases clipped from V and 9 bases from J, the junction kept 11 bases outside the gene matches. Germline values: CDR1 LNHNV, CDR2 YYDKDF (reference sequence). The CDR3 has 17 amino acids. The CDR3 is CATSRDLGSGRAVEQFF. In DNA form, the CDR3 reads TGTGCCACCAGCAGAGATCTCGGCAGCGGGAGGGCCGTTGAGCAGTTCTTC.

The genes are TRBV5-1 and TRBJ1-6; 7 bases map to TRBD1. Germline CDR1 reads SGHRS; CDR2 reads YFSETQ. After removal of 6 bases from V and 10 bases from J, the junction contained 16 bases not matched to a gene. CDR3 length: 16 amino acids. Here the CDR3 reads CASTPLPGQTQSPLHF. The DNA of the CDR3 is TGCGCCAGCACCCCCCTCCCGGGACAGACCCAATCACCCCTCCACTTT.

This rearrangement joins TRBV7-3 to TRBJ2-3; D gene unclear. The germline V gene has CDR1 SGHTA and CDR2 FQGTGA. Trimming pared 2 bases from V and 4 bases from J, leaving 13 bases between. CDR3 length: 15 amino acids. The CDR3 DNA is TGTGCCAGCAGCTTATCTTCGGGTTTTGCAGATACGCAGTATTTT. The encoded protein is CASSLSSGFADTQYF. The variable domain in full, completed from reference TRBV7-3 and TRBJ2-3, reads GAGVSQTPSNKVTEKGKYVELRCDPISGHTALYWYRQSLGQGPEFLIYFQGTGAADDSGLPNDRFFAVRPEGSVSTLKIQRTERGDSAVYLCASSLSSGFADTQYFGPGTRLTVL.

V gene TRBV3-1 (or the pseudogene TRBV3-2) combines with J gene TRBJ1-1; TRBD1 matches at 9 bases. The V and J ends lost 1 base and 5 bases, in that order; junction bases with no gene match: 8. In germline, CDR1 is LGHDT, CDR2 YNNKEL (reference sequence). CDR3 length equals 16 residues. CDR3 DNA sequence: TGTGCCAGCAGCCAAGCGTGGACAGGGGTCGAGACTGAAGCTTTCTTT. Translating gives CASSQAWTGVETEAFF.

This chain connects TRBV28 to TRBJ2-2; possibly TRBD2 for D (6 bases). Germline V gene data show CDR1 as MDHEN and CDR2 as SYDVKM. The CDR3 covers 14 residues. The V end lost 6 bases, the J end lost 4 bases, and 12 bases lay between the germline ends. Here the CDR3 DNA reads TGTGCCAGCAGCCCGCTGGGGGGCACCGGGGAGCTGTTTTTT. Residues: CASSPLGGTGELFF.

At least ten counts were recorded for this clone. The rearrangement links TRBV9 to TRBJ1-2, with 8 bases that match TRBD1. The CDR3 contains 15 residues. V lost 4 bases, J lost 2 bases, and 7 bases stayed unmatched. CDR1 and CDR2 (germline): SGDLS, YYNGEE. In DNA, the CDR3 is TGTGCCAGCAGCCTAAACAGGGGGTTGAACTATGGCTACACCTTC. It codes for CASSLNRGLNYGYTF.

The rearrangement joins TRBV6-6 to TRBJ1-5; 8 bases line up with TRBD1. The CDR3 is 14 amino acids. The junction had 3 bases not matched to a gene; V was cut back by 6 bases and J by 2 bases. Germline V gene lookup returns CDR1 MNHNY and CDR2 SVGAGI (reference sequence). CDR3 nucleotides: TGTGCCAGCAGCCCGACAGGGGGCAATCAGCCCCAGCATTTT. Protein: CASSPTGGNQPQHF.

V is TRBV5-1 and J is TRBJ2-5; TRBD1 aligns across 7 bases. The V segment lost 4 bases and the J segment 5 bases; nucleotides outside the gene matches: 2. The CDR3 is 12 residues long. The germline CDR1 and CDR2 sequences are SGHRS and YFSETQ. In DNA, the CDR3 is TGCGCCAGCAGCGTGACAGGGGAGACCCAGTACTTC. Its translation: CASSVTGETQYF.

The chain is built from TRBV27 and TRBJ1-5; D gene unclear. The CDR3 totals 13 residues. From germline, CDR1 is MNHEY and CDR2 SMNVEV (reference sequence). The ends were cut back, 3 bases at V and 3 bases at J, with 6 bases in the middle. CDR3 sequence reads: CASSFEHNQPQHF. CDR3 nucleotides: TGTGCCAGCAGTTTCGAGCACAATCAGCCCCAGCATTTT.